A selection of T cell receptor beta chains follows, all from one sample in a study of blood T cell repertoires in COVID-19. Sequenced by immunoSEQ multiplex PCR; TCRdb stores in-frame clones only, minus some. The table lists a few hundred thousand clones, more than 75% of them singletons, with approximately 7.4% in the top ten. The sequencing input was PBMCs or T cells enriched from blood (not recorded which). All receptors derive from a woman aged 35 to 49 with acute COVID-19. CDR3s include the opening cysteine and the closing phenylalanine or tryptophan. The D gene is left open where the match is weak. Clone size appears in some rows only: once, few, many, or a class for an expanded clone.

TGTGCCAGCAGTGAGGGTGGGGGGTTTCAAGAGCAGTACTTC	CASSEGGGFQEQYF	TRBV6-1	NA	NA	TRBJ2-7
TGTGCCAGTAGTATAGAAGGGGGGGCGAACACTGAAGCTTTCTTT	CASSIEGGANTEAFF	TRBV19	few	NA	TRBJ1-1
TGTGCCAGCAGCTTTGTGGCAGGGCGGCTGTTTTTT	CASSFVAGRLFF	TRBV11-3	NA	NA	TRBJ2-2
TGTGCCAGCAGTTGGGTAGAGGACAGGGCATTCAGTTCTGGAAACACCATATATTTT	CASSWVEDRAFSSGNTIYF	TRBV7-2	NA	TRBD1	TRBJ1-3
TGCGCCAGCAGTCAATGGAGGAACGGGAGGGTTCAGACCCAGTACTTC	CASSQWRNGRVQTQYF	TRBV23-1	NA	TRBD2	TRBJ2-5
TGTGCCAGCAGTTCCCACAACGAGGGCTCACCCCTCCACTTT	CASSSHNEGSPLHF	TRBV6-2/TRBV6-3	few	NA	TRBJ1-6
TGCGCCAGCAGCTTGGCCACAGGGCTGACCTACGAGCAGTACTTC	CASSLATGLTYEQYF	TRBV5-1	NA	NA	TRBJ2-7
TGTGCCAGCAGCTTAGCCGGGACAGGGAATAGCAATCAGCCCCAGCATTTT	CASSLAGTGNSNQPQHF	TRBV7-2	NA	TRBD1	TRBJ1-5
TGTGCCAGCAGCGCCGGGACAGGGGCGCCGAACACTGAAGCTTTCTTT	CASSAGTGAPNTEAFF	TRBV11-3	NA	TRBD1	TRBJ1-1
TGTGCCAGCAGCCAAATGACAGGGGGGAACACTGAAGCTTTCTTT	CASSQMTGGNTEAFF	TRBV4-2	NA	TRBD1	TRBJ1-1
TGTGCCTGGGGGACTTTCGGATCCTATGGCTACACCTTC	CAWGTFGSYGYTF	TRBV30	few	NA	TRBJ1-2
TGTGCCAGCAGCCCCCGGCGGGGCTCAGACCAGCCCCAGCATTTT	CASSPRRGSDQPQHF	TRBV6-2/TRBV6-3	NA	NA	TRBJ1-5
TGTGCCAGCAGCTCACAAAGGAACACTGAAGCTTTCTTT	CASSSQRNTEAFF	TRBV13	NA	NA	TRBJ1-1
TGTGCCAGCAGCCTTAGCGGGAGGGCCGGTACAGATACGCAGTATTTT	CASSLSGRAGTDTQYF	TRBV9	NA	TRBD2	TRBJ2-3
TGTGCCTGGAGCCCCACTAGGTTGGAGACCCAGTACTTC	CAWSPTRLETQYF	TRBV30	NA	NA	TRBJ2-5
TGTGCCAGCAGCTTAGGGGACAGGGGCACCAAAAACATTCAGTACTTC	CASSLGDRGTKNIQYF	TRBV7-9	NA	TRBD1	TRBJ2-4
TGTGCCATCAGAGGGACAGGGGAGGCACCCCTCCACTTT	CAIRGTGEAPLHF	TRBV10-3	NA	TRBD1	TRBJ1-6
TGTGCCAGCAACTCCCCGGAGCGATTGAACACCGGGGAGCTGTTTTTT	CASNSPERLNTGELFF	TRBV13	few	NA	TRBJ2-2
TGTGCCAGCAGCTTCGGACAGTTCTACGAGCAGTACTTC	CASSFGQFYEQYF	TRBV7-9	NA	NA	TRBJ2-7
TGTGCCAGCAGCCGCCACAGTATCGGGAGAACAGTCAAGGCAGGAGGTGTCTCGGGCGAGCAGTACTTC	CASSRHSIGRTVKAGGVSGEQYF	TRBV14	NA	NA	TRBJ2-7
TGTGCCACCAGTGATGACGGGTACACCGGGGAGCTGTTTTTT	CATSDDGYTGELFF	TRBV24-1	once	NA	TRBJ2-2
TGTGCCAGCAGCACGGCTACAGGGGCGGGTACCGGGGAGCTGTTTTTT	CASSTATGAGTGELFF	TRBV7-3	many	TRBD1	TRBJ2-2
TGCGCCAGCAGTCATTGGGTAGGACAGAAAAACTATGGCTACACCTTC	CASSHWVGQKNYGYTF	TRBV23-1	few	NA	TRBJ1-2
TGCACCCTATTCGCCCCTGACGTCGGGGACACTGAAGCTTTCTTT	CTLFAPDVGDTEAFF	TRBV29-1	once	NA	TRBJ1-1
TGTGCCAGCAGCTTGGGGGCAGACCAAGAGACCCAGTACTTC	CASSLGADQETQYF	TRBV7-2	NA	NA	TRBJ2-5
TGTGCCAGCAGCTTGAGAAACACTGAAGCTTTCTTT	CASSLRNTEAFF	TRBV11-3	NA	NA	TRBJ1-1
TGTGCCAGCAGCTCCGGGCCCCTAGCTCCCGGGGAGCTGTTTTTT	CASSSGPLAPGELFF	TRBV5-4	NA	NA	TRBJ2-2
TGTGCCAGCAGCTTGGGCAGGGTTCGGGAGACCCAGTACTTC	CASSLGRVRETQYF	TRBV11-2	NA	NA	TRBJ2-5
TGTGCCAGCAGCGTCGGCGCGGGAGGCTTATTCTACGAGCAGTACTTC	CASSVGAGGLFYEQYF	TRBV9	NA	TRBD2	TRBJ2-7
TGTGCCAGCAGCCAAGGGGCCCATCAAGAGACCCAGTACTTC	CASSQGAHQETQYF	TRBV3-1/TRBV3-2	NA	NA	TRBJ2-5
TGTGCCAGCAGTGCTTTACAGGGTTCGGGTGAAAAACTGTTTTTT	CASSALQGSGEKLFF	TRBV2	once	NA	TRBJ1-4
TGTGCCATCAACCCCGGGACAGGGGCCACTGAAGCTTTCTTT	CAINPGTGATEAFF	TRBV10-3	NA	TRBD1	TRBJ1-1
TGTGCCAGCAGCTCCAGGGTGGGCACTGAAGCTTTCTTT	CASSSRVGTEAFF	TRBV11-3	NA	NA	TRBJ1-1
TGTGCCAGCAGCCAAGATAGAACCTGGGAGACCCAGTACTTC	CASSQDRTWETQYF	TRBV14	NA	NA	TRBJ2-5
TGTGCCAGCAGCGTAGGACAGTTAAATCAGCCCCAGCATTTT	CASSVGQLNQPQHF	TRBV7-9	NA	NA	TRBJ1-5
TGTGCCAGCAGCCAAGATTTGCGGGGGACAGGTGGGGAAAAACTGTTTTTT	CASSQDLRGTGGEKLFF	TRBV4-2	NA	TRBD1	TRBJ1-4
TGTGCCAGCTCACCAGACAGGGGTGGCACTGAAGCTTTCTTT	CASSPDRGGTEAFF	TRBV18	NA	TRBD1	TRBJ1-1
TGTGCCAGCAGTTTTAGTTCACCCCTCCACTTT	CASSFSSPLHF	TRBV12-3/TRBV12-4	once	NA	TRBJ1-6
TGTGCCAGCAGAGATAGACTAGCGGGAGGCCTCTTTTCCTACGAGCAGTACTTC	CASRDRLAGGLFSYEQYF	TRBV6-4	few	TRBD2	TRBJ2-7